The 7 T cell receptor beta chains below come from one sample, sequenced in a study of CD8 T cells in ankylosing spondylitis. TCRdb redid the calling of the 5' RACE reads with MiXCR, one entry per CDR3 protein. The sample yields 250,000 or so distinct CDR3 sequences, approximately 11% seen once. Sequencing used blood, either unsorted or a sorted T cell fraction (not recorded which). Receptors originate from a male donor with ankylosing spondylitis or in good health (not recorded which).

The table lists this clonotype with many counts. The chain combines TRBV11-1 with TRBJ2-1, with D maybe TRBD1 (6 bases). Germline CDR1 reads SGHAT; CDR2 reads FQDESV (reference sequence). Trimming removed 3 bases at V and 3 bases at J, with 12 bases between. The CDR3 totals 15 residues. CDR3 loop: CASSLGAGVYNEQFF. CDR3 coding DNA: TGTGCCAGCAGCTTGGGGGCAGGAGTCTACAATGAGCAGTTCTTC.

This clonotype was detected a few times. The chain employs TRBV25-1 and TRBJ2-3; D ambiguous. This CDR3 spans 14 amino acids. V was clipped by 4 bases and J by 5 bases, with 13 bases between them. The germline V gene encodes CDR1 MGHDK and CDR2 SYGVNS. CDR3 region: CASSAPVAVDTQYF. In DNA form, the CDR3 reads TGTGCCAGCAGTGCGCCGGTAGCAGTAGATACGCAGTATTTT.

This clonotype was observed at least ten times. In DNA, the CDR3 is TGTGCCAGCAGCGAAGGGGGGATACGGTCCGGGGAGCTGTTTTTT. Encoded protein: CASSEGGIRSGELFF. The rearrangement uses TRBV9 and TRBJ2-2; D may match TRBD1 or TRBD2 (6 bases each). From germline, CDR1 is SGDLS and CDR2 YYNGEE. This CDR3 spans 15 amino acids. The ends were cut back, 3 bases at V and 6 bases at J, with 15 bases in the middle.

This clonotype came up many times. The chain links TRBV29-1 to TRBJ2-4, with TRBD1 matching over 9 bases. V trimming: 3 bases; J trimming: 8 bases; junction bases outside the gene matches: 5. This CDR3 comprises 13 residues. The germline gives CDR1 SQVTM, CDR2 ANQGSEA. CDR3 nucleotide sequence: TGCAGCGTTGAGGTTGGGACAGGGTACATTCAGTACTTC. Its protein product is CSVEVGTGYIQYF. Full variable domain (remainder filled in from reference TRBV29-1 and TRBJ2-4): SAVISQKPSRDICQRGTSLTIQCQVDSQVTMMFWYRQQPGQSLTLIATANQGSEATYESGFVIDKFPISRPNLTFSTLTVSNMSPEDSSIYLCSVEVGTGYIQYFGAGTRLSVL.

This clonotype was seen a few times. The chain carries TRBV27 and TRBJ2-3, with 7 positions matching TRBD2. Trimming at V came to 9 bases and at J to 6 bases, leaving 12 bases not matched to a gene. Per the germline V gene, CDR1 is MNHEY and CDR2 is SMNVEV (reference sequence). The CDR3 has 14 residues. The CDR3 DNA reads TGTGCCAGTTCCTGGGGCGGGAGCGTGGATACGCAGTATTTT. The encoded protein is CASSWGGSVDTQYF.

With regard to this clonotype: This may stem from a read error, because a much larger clone lies one nucleotide away. The gene calls are TRBV24-1 and TRBJ2-1, with a possible D match to TRBD2 (5 bases). Germline V gene lookup returns CDR1 KGHDR and CDR2 SFDVKD. This CDR3 has 12 amino acids. The CDR3, as DNA: TGTGCCACCAGTGGTTTGGCTAGCAACCAGTTCTTC. Translation: CATSGLASNQFF.

This clonotype has a handful of counts. V gene TRBV3-1 combines with J gene TRBJ2-5, with 7 bases that match TRBD1. Losses at the gene ends were 2 bases for V and 7 bases for J; bases not matched to a gene: 10. The CDR3 consists of 15 residues. Germline loops: CDR1 LGHDT, CDR2 YNNKEL (reference sequence). CDR3 in amino acids: CASSQRFGQDVTQYF. The CDR3 nucleotides are TGTGCCAGCAGCCAACGGTTCGGACAGGACGTGACCCAGTACTTC.